These 20 T cell receptor gamma chains share one sample of origin, sequenced in a study of Vδ1+ human thymocytes. Study results and limitations: Thymic TRG and TRD repertoires appeared highly polyclonal, with Gaussian CDR3 length distributions.

Their antigens are not known. The template was reverse-transcribed extracted RNA. CDR3 amplicons came from multiplex PCR with pooled V-gene forward and constant-region reverse primers. TCRdb re-processed the multiplex PCR reads using CATT. The repertoire consists of 36,000 or so gamma-chain clones, with around 20% occurring once and the leading ten covering 1.9%. Sequencing used Vdelta1+ gamma-delta thymocytes from the thymus. Subset noted: FACS-sorted CD3+ TCRalphabeta- TCRVdelta1+ TCRVdelta2- thymocytes. Every receptor here comes from a girl in the first two years of life who had congenital heart surgery.

This clone came up a few times. The chain is built from TRGV8 and TRGJ1 or TRGJ2. The germline gives CDR1 VENAVY, CDR2 YDSYNSRV. The CDR3 spans 10 residues. V shed 3 bases, J shed 11 bases, and the junction held 4 bases outside the gene matches. The CDR3 sequence: CATWDFEKLF. As DNA, the CDR3 is TGTGCCACCTGGGATTTTGAGAAACTCTTT.

This clone came up a few times. The rearrangement joins TRGV8 to TRGJ1 or TRGJ2. Germline assignment: CDR1 VENAVY and CDR2 YDSYNSRV. The junction had 7 bases not matched to a gene; V was cut back by 0 bases and J by 11 bases. This CDR3 region has 12 residues. CDR3 protein: CATWDRLSQKLF. The CDR3 DNA is TGTGCCACCTGGGATAGGCTGTCCCAGAAACTCTTT.

V is TRGV3 and J is TRGJ1 or TRGJ2. V shed 0 bases, J shed 2 bases, and the junction held 7 bases outside the gene matches. The CDR3 spans 15 residues. Germline lookup yields CDR1 VTNTFY and CDR2 YDVSTARD (reference sequence). CDR3 residues: CATWDRPKDYYKKLF. CDR3 DNA: TGTGCCACCTGGGACAGGCCTAAGGATTATTATAAGAAACTCTTT.

The chain combines TRGV4 with TRGJ1 or TRGJ2. Germline assignment: CDR1 EGSTGY and CDR2 YDSYTSSV. V lost 3 bases to trimming and J lost 0 bases; unmatched junction nucleotides: 8. The CDR3 has 15 amino acids. The CDR3 DNA sequence: TGTGCCACCTGGGATCCCAGGAGGAATTATTATAAGAAACTCTTT. Its translation: CATWDPRRNYYKKLF.

The rearrangement links TRGV4 to TRGJ1 or TRGJ2. Germline CDR1 reads EGSTGY; CDR2 reads YDSYTSSV. The CDR3 spans 15 residues. J gave up 0 bases and V 1 base, and 6 bases lay outside the gene matches. The CDR3 sequence is CATWDGPLNYYKKLF. In DNA form, the CDR3 reads TGTGCCACCTGGGATGGACCCTTGAATTATTATAAGAAACTCTTT.

In its sample, this clone ranks as medium-sized. The sample carries other DNA sequences with the same CDR3. The chain couples TRGV8 to TRGJ1 or TRGJ2. The CDR3 is 11 residues long. The V gene's germline CDR1 is VENAVY and CDR2 YDSYNSRV. The junction had 1 base not matched to a gene; V was cut back by 1 base and J by 7 bases. The CDR3 DNA reads as TGTGCCACCTGGGATAGATATAAGAAACTCTTT. Residues: CATWDRYKKLF.

The chain is built from TRGV2 and TRGJ1 or TRGJ2. Losses at the gene ends were 1 base for V and 4 bases for J; bases not matched to a gene: 10. The CDR3 length is 15 residues. Germline V gene lookup returns CDR1 EGSNGY and CDR2 YDSYNSKV. The DNA of the CDR3 is TGTGCCACCTGGGACGGCCCCGTCATCTATTATAAGAAACTCTTT. It is translated as CATWDGPVIYYKKLF.

This clone was observed a few times. Other nucleotide sequences from this sample produce the same CDR3. The chain carries TRGV8 and TRGJ1 or TRGJ2. Germline V gene data show CDR1 as VENAVY and CDR2 as YDSYNSRV. V was pared by 3 bases and J by 9 bases, with 5 bases of the junction left unmatched. The CDR3 consists of 11 residues. CDR3 coding DNA: TGTGCCACCTGGGATCGCCCTAAGAAACTCTTT. This translates into CATWDRPKKLF.

J is TRGJ1 or TRGJ2 and V is TRGV2. J gave up 1 base and V 1 base, and 19 bases lay outside the gene matches. The CDR3 loop spans 19 amino acids. CDR1 and CDR2 (germline): EGSNGY, YDSYNSKV. The CDR3 DNA is TGTGCCACCTGGGACGGCCCAACGGGCAGTGGATTTAATTATTATAAGAAACTCTTT. Its protein is CATWDGPTGSGFNYYKKLF.

A remark on this clone: This could be a read error, since a much larger clone is one nucleotide away. The V call is TRGV9, the J call TRGJ1 or TRGJ2. Germline CDR1 is GITISATS and CDR2 is ISYDGTV (reference sequence). Trimming at V came to 0 bases and at J to 6 bases, leaving 5 bases not matched to a gene. CDR3 length: 13 amino acids. CDR3 nucleotides: TGTGCCTTGTGGGAGGTGCGTTTTTATAAGAAACTCTTT. It codes for CALWEVRFYKKLF.

This chain joins TRGV9 and TRGJ1 or TRGJ2. Germline V gene data show CDR1 as GITISATS and CDR2 as ISYDGTV (reference sequence). The CDR3 is made up of 16 amino acids. V shed 4 bases, J shed 1 base, and the junction held 13 bases outside the gene matches. The CDR3 region has the DNA TGTGCCTTGTGGGAAGTGCAGAGGATCAATTATTATAAGAAACTCTTT. Encoded protein: CALWEVQRINYYKKLF.

Turning to this clone: At the DNA level, this CDR3 is encoded by other sequences in the same sample as well. The genes are TRGV2 and TRGJ1 or TRGJ2. Germline CDR1 reads EGSNGY; CDR2 reads YDSYNSKV. J gave up 3 bases and V 1 base, and 6 bases lay outside the gene matches. The CDR3 has 14 amino acids. The CDR3 bases are TGTGCCACCTGGGACGGTCCCCTTTATTATAAGAAACTCTTT. It codes for CATWDGPLYYKKLF.

This clone occurred a few times. One end of the junction is discordant with germline, which a read error may explain. The chain carries TRGV3 and TRGJ1 or TRGJ2. From germline, CDR1 is VTNTFY and CDR2 YDVSTARD (reference sequence). The CDR3 length is 11 residues. The CDR3 DNA sequence: TGTGCCACCTGGGTACCATATAAGAAGCTCTTT. Residues: CATWVPYKKLF.

For this clone: A much larger clonotype is one base distant, so this may be a read error. The V and J genes are TRGV4 and TRGJ1 or TRGJ2. In germline, CDR1 is EGSTGY, CDR2 YDSYTSSV. The CDR3 spans 14 residues. CDR3 in amino acids: CATWDGLNDYKKLF. CDR3 sequence (DNA): TGTGCCACCTGGGATGGGCTGAATGATTATAAGAAACTCTTT.

The chain joins TRGV5 to TRGJ1 or TRGJ2. CDR1 is VINAFY, CDR2 YDVSNSKD, per germline. V shed 0 bases and J 16 bases; nucleotides not matched to a gene: 12. CDR3 length equals 12 residues. Written as DNA, the CDR3 is TGTGCCACCTGGGACAGGCGGCGTCTGCATCTCTTT. Encoded protein: CATWDRRRLHLF.

The rearrangement joins TRGV9 to TRGJ1 or TRGJ2. The V gene end was trimmed by 3 bases and the J gene end by 3 bases; junction bases not matched to a gene: 8. The CDR3 spans 14 residues. CDR1 GITISATS and CDR2 ISYDGTV come from the germline V gene (reference sequence). CDR3 amino acids: CALWEPASYYKKLF. The CDR3 DNA reads as TGTGCCTTGTGGGAGCCTGCCTCTTATTATAAGAAACTCTTT.

The V gene is TRGV9, the J gene TRGJ1 or TRGJ2. The CDR3 totals 13 residues. CDR1 GITISATS and CDR2 ISYDGTV come from the germline V gene (reference sequence). The trim removed 2 bases at V and 6 bases at J, leaving 7 bases unmatched. CDR3 sequence: CALWEEGGYKKLF. The DNA of the CDR3 is TGTGCCTTGTGGGAGGAGGGGGGTTATAAGAAACTCTTT.

This clone is labeled as medium-sized. Additional DNA sequences in this sample encode the identical CDR3. This rearrangement joins TRGV2 to TRGJ1 or TRGJ2. V gave up 0 bases and J gave up 7 bases; unmatched junction bases: 6. Germline V lookup: CDR1 EGSNGY, CDR2 YDSYNSKV. The CDR3 contains 13 residues. CDR3 amino acids: CATWDGLGYKKLF. CDR3 coding DNA: TGTGCCACCTGGGACGGGCTGGGGTATAAGAAACTCTTT.

This clone was recorded a few times. This chain connects TRGV4 to TRGJ1 or TRGJ2. CDR1 is EGSTGY and CDR2 is YDSYTSSV in the germline V gene. V dropped 0 bases and J dropped 6; count of bases not matched to a gene: 8. The CDR3 totals 14 residues. CDR3 sequence: CATWDGPSTYKKLF. CDR3 coding DNA: TGTGCCACCTGGGATGGGCCATCGACTTATAAGAAACTCTTT.

About this clone itself: The junction and the germline gene differ at one end; a read error may be behind it. The chain couples TRGV9 to TRGJP1. The V gene's germline CDR1 is GITISATS and CDR2 ISYDGTV (reference sequence). CDR3 length equals 17 residues. CDR3 residues: CALWGEDVYTTGWFKIF. CDR3 coding DNA: TGTGCCTTGTGGGGTGAAGACGTATATACCACCGGTTGGTTCAAGATATTT.